The 16 T cell receptor beta chains below all came from one sample that was sequenced in a study of beta chain features in type 1 diabetes. Regarding the study as a whole: Shorter TCRB CDR3s, moderately but significantly so, marked every one of the four CD4+ subsets in Type 1 diabetes patients.

Their target antigens are unknown. cDNA synthesis used the whole RNA isolate, giving expressed TCRB sequences. The data were produced by immunoSEQ multiplex PCR, yet TCRdb's version contains in-frame clones alone and is incomplete. The sample has 550,000 to 850,000 clones; 13% are singletons. The sample taken for sequencing was naive CD4+ T cells from blood. All receptors come from a man younger than 35 with type 1 diabetes.

About this clone itself: Germline is not matched at one junction end, which may reflect a read error. The gene calls are TRBV11-2 and TRBJ2-7; D is uncertain. CDR3 length: 12 residues. CDR1 and CDR2 from the germline V gene are SGHAT and FQNNGV. CDR3 sequence (DNA): TGTGCCAGCAGCCCCAGAGGTTCAACAACCCGCTTC. It yields the protein CASSPRGSTTRF.

The chain carries TRBV11-2 and TRBJ2-2; possible D gene TRBD1, 6 bases. The V end lost 5 bases, the J end lost 0 bases, and 13 bases lay between the germline ends. The germline V gene encodes CDR1 SGHAT and CDR2 FQNNGV. There are 16 residues in the CDR3. CDR3 coding DNA: TGTGCCAGCAGCCCCACCGGGACACCGAACACCGGGGAGCTGTTTTTT. It translates to CASSPTGTPNTGELFF.

In this sample, this clone turned up a few times. The chain links TRBV18 to TRBJ1-1; 7 nucleotides match TRBD1. Germline V gene data show CDR1 as KGHSH and CDR2 as LQKENI. CDR3 length: 15 residues. V dropped 2 bases and J dropped 1; count of bases not matched to a gene: 4. The CDR3 here is CASSPEGTANTEAFF. CDR3 nucleotide sequence: TGTGCCAGCTCACCAGAGGGGACAGCGAACACTGAAGCTTTCTTT.

This clone was picked up a small number of times. The gene calls are TRBV19 and TRBJ2-5; TRBD1 agrees at 9 bases. The junction had 14 bases not matched to a gene; V was cut back by 5 bases and J by 1 base. The CDR3 spans 18 residues. Germline V lookup: CDR1 LNHDA, CDR2 SQIVND (reference sequence). CDR3 in DNA: TGTGCCAGTAGTTCCATCCCCGGGACAGGGAGTTCCCAAGAGACCCAGTACTTC. Its protein product is CASSSIPGTGSSQETQYF.

Turning to this clone: The sample holds other DNA sequences that translate to the same CDR3. This rearrangement joins TRBV10-3 to TRBJ1-2; D call uncertain. V was cut by 0 bases and J by 4 bases, with 3 bases left in between. CDR3 length: 12 residues. Germline V gene lookup returns CDR1 ENHRY and CDR2 SYGVKD. CDR3 loop: CAISESVYGYTF. The CDR3, as DNA: TGTGCCATCAGTGAGTCAGTCTATGGCTACACCTTC.

The rearrangement joins TRBV10-1 to TRBJ1-2; 7 nucleotides align to TRBD1. V lost 6 bases to trimming and J lost 8 bases; unmatched junction nucleotides: 9. Germline V gives CDR1 WNHNN, CDR2 SYGVQD (reference sequence). The CDR3 runs to 13 residues. CDR3 in DNA: TGCGCCAGCAGCCCGTACAGGGGTGGAGGCTACACCTTC. This encodes CASSPYRGGGYTF.

This clone has just a few counts. The chain recombines TRBV19 with TRBJ2-7, with TRBD1 identical over 8 bases. After removal of 9 bases from V and 3 bases from J, the junction contained 10 bases not matched to a gene. CDR1 and CDR2 from the germline V gene are LNHDA and SQIVND (reference sequence). This CDR3 comprises 14 residues. CDR3 amino acids: CASSGGGSGYEQYF. The DNA for the CDR3 is TGTGCCAGCTCAGGGGGCGGAAGTGGCTACGAGCAGTACTTC.

This clone was detected only a few times. The chain combines TRBV9 with TRBJ1-5; maybe TRBD1 (6 bases). Germline V gene lookup returns CDR1 SGDLS and CDR2 YYNGEE. This CDR3 spans 16 amino acids. V lost 3 bases and J 3 bases, leaving 16 bases between the germline ends. The CDR3, as DNA: TGTGCCAGCAGCGGCTCAGGGGCTGGGGACAATCAGCCCCAGCATTTT. Protein: CASSGSGAGDNQPQHF. Looking up the rest from reference TRBV9 and TRBJ1-5 gives the full variable domain: DSGVTQTPKHLITATGQRVTLRCSPRSGDLSVYWYQQSLDQGLQFLIQYYNGEERAKGNILERFSAQQFPDLHSELNLSSLELGDSALYFCASSGSGAGDNQPQHFGDGTRLSIL.

This clone has just a few counts. The rearrangement uses TRBV7-6 and TRBJ1-3; TRBD1 matches at 8 bases. Germline V gives CDR1 SGHVS, CDR2 FNYEAQ. The V segment lost 6 bases and the J segment 2 bases; nucleotides outside the gene matches: 3. The CDR3 covers 14 residues. The CDR3, as DNA: TGTGCCAGCAGTTCGGACAGGGCTGGAAACACCATATATTTT. Encoded protein: CASSSDRAGNTIYF.

The rearrangement joins TRBV6-5 to TRBJ1-4, with D possibly TRBD1 on 5 matching bases. Between the trimmed V and J ends, which lost 6 bases and 7 bases, there was a span of 12 bases. The length of the CDR3 is 13 residues. Germline CDR1 is MNHEY and CDR2 is SVGAGI. The CDR3 loop reads CASSLGESEKLFF. CDR3 DNA sequence: TGTGCCAGCAGCCTAGGGGAGAGTGAAAAACTGTTTTTT.

The chain employs TRBV15 and TRBJ1-1; D might be TRBD1 (5 bases). This CDR3 contains 14 residues. Germline CDR1 and CDR2: LNHNV and YYDKDF (reference sequence). Trimming stripped 0 bases from V and 1 base from J, with 6 bases between. The CDR3 nucleotides are TGTGCCACCAGCAGAGACAGGGCGAACACTGAAGCTTTCTTT. Amino acid sequence: CATSRDRANTEAFF.

This clone has more than one count but fewer than ten. V and J are TRBV30 and TRBJ2-5, with 10 bases aligning to TRBD2. Germline assignment: CDR1 GTSNPN and CDR2 SVGIG (reference sequence). This CDR3 has 17 residues. After removal of 0 bases from V and 5 bases from J, the junction contained 12 bases not matched to a gene. The chain's CDR3 is CAWSVGLAGDHGETQYF. The CDR3 nucleotides are TGTGCCTGGAGTGTAGGGCTAGCGGGAGACCATGGGGAGACCCAGTACTTC.

The rearrangement links TRBV10-1 to TRBJ2-3; maybe TRBD1 (5 bases). Per germline, CDR1 WNHNN and CDR2 SYGVQD (reference sequence). Deletions cut 6 bases from V and 3 bases from J, with 13 bases between. This CDR3 has 14 amino acids. The CDR3 DNA follows: TGCGCCAGCAGGGGGTCTTCAGGGACAGATACGCAGTATTTT. It translates to CASRGSSGTDTQYF.

The rearrangement links TRBV6-5 to TRBJ2-7; D not resolved. CDR1 and CDR2 (germline): MNHEY, SVGAGI. The CDR3 spans 14 residues. In DNA form, the CDR3 reads TGTGCCAGTGGCAGAGCTGTAGATTCGGTAACTATTTATGTC. It codes for CASGRAVDSVTIYV.

This clone occurred a few times. The chain joins TRBV19 to TRBJ1-1; no firm D call. Germline V gene sequence: CDR1 LNHDA, CDR2 SQIVND (reference sequence). V shed 7 bases and J shed 1 base, with 13 bases lying between them. This CDR3 spans 14 amino acids. This CDR3 reads CASITRNQNTEAFF. The CDR3, as DNA: TGTGCCAGTATTACGAGAAACCAGAACACTGAAGCTTTCTTT. Full variable domain (outside the CDR3, taken from reference TRBV19 and TRBJ1-1): DGGITQSPKYLFRKEGQNVTLSCEQNLNHDAMYWYRQDPGQGLRLIYYSQIVNDFQKGDIAEGYSVSREKKESFPLTVTSAQKNPTAFYLCASITRNQNTEAFFGQGTRLTVV.

This clone showed up just a few times. V and J are TRBV10-3 and TRBJ1-1; D is undetermined. The CDR3 is 13 amino acids. Germline CDR1 is ENHRY and CDR2 is SYGVKD. V dropped 6 bases and J dropped 1 base, with 9 bases sitting between them. The CDR3 loop is CAIRQSENTEAFF. CDR3 nucleotides: TGTGCCATCAGGCAAAGTGAGAACACTGAAGCTTTCTTT.